The 11 T cell receptor beta chains below were found in one sample sequenced in a study of graft-versus-host responses after intestinal transplantation. These receptors' antigens are unknown. Using immunoSEQ multiplex PCR, the repertoire was profiled, and TCRdb retains in-frame clones only, with some absent. Counted here are approximately 70,000 clones, 89% occurring once; the ten biggest clones make up roughly 2.5%. This material consisted of unstimulated CD8+ T cells sorted from spleen or lymph node cells, taken before intestinal transplant. These receptors originate from a human donor who received an intestinal transplant.

The chain couples TRBV5-1 to TRBJ2-7; D possibly corresponds to TRBD1 (5 bases). Germline CDR1 reads SGHRS; CDR2 reads YFSETQ. V was clipped by 0 bases and J by 2 bases, with 12 bases between them. The CDR3 is 15 amino acids. CDR3 loop: CASSLAWGRAYEQYF. CDR3 DNA sequence: TGCGCCAGCAGCTTGGCTTGGGGCAGGGCCTACGAGCAGTACTTC.

Only one count was recorded for this clone. The V call is TRBV2, the J call TRBJ2-3; D not certain. Per the germline V gene, CDR1 is SNHLY and CDR2 is FYNNEI. Trimming removed 6 bases from V and 7 bases from J, with 14 bases in between. The length of the CDR3 is 13 residues. The DNA of the CDR3 is TGTGCCAGCAGGAGTTTTTCCCGCAATACGCAGTATTTT. Amino acids: CASRSFSRNTQYF.

The chain recombines TRBV7-9 with TRBJ1-2; no clear D gene. CDR1 and CDR2 (germline): SEHNR, FQNEAQ (reference sequence). V was trimmed by 2 bases and J by 0 bases, leaving 19 bases between them. This CDR3 spans 18 amino acids. The CDR3 sequence: CASSLPLGDRTANYGYTF. CDR3 nucleotide sequence: TGTGCCAGCAGCTTACCCCTGGGCGACCGCACAGCTAACTATGGCTACACCTTC.

The rearrangement uses TRBV27 and TRBJ2-7; 10 bases match TRBD1. V gave up 6 bases and J gave up 7 bases; unmatched junction bases: 9. The CDR3 is 14 amino acids. Germline-derived CDR1 and CDR2 are MNHEY and SMNVEV (reference sequence). This chain's CDR3 is CASSPRQGAREQYF. The CDR3 DNA reads as TGTGCCAGCAGCCCACGACAGGGGGCTAGGGAGCAGTACTTC.

The chain combines TRBV7-9 with TRBJ2-3; 9 nucleotides match TRBD1. The trim removed 1 base at V and 0 bases at J, leaving 5 bases unmatched. Germline V gives CDR1 SEHNR, CDR2 FQNEAQ (reference sequence). The CDR3 covers 17 residues. CDR3 DNA sequence: TGTGCCAGCAGCTTAGGGAGCGGGACAGGGAGCACAGATACGCAGTATTTT. It specifies CASSLGSGTGSTDTQYF.

The chain employs TRBV10-3 and TRBJ2-6, with D possibly being TRBD1 (5 bases). The CDR3 has 21 amino acids. The V gene's germline CDR1 is ENHRY and CDR2 SYGVKD. V was clipped by 0 bases and J by 0 bases, with 21 bases between them. The chain's CDR3 is CAISESFGSDRVSSGANVLTF. CDR3 bases: TGTGCCATCAGTGAGTCGTTCGGGTCCGACAGAGTTTCCTCTGGGGCCAACGTCCTGACTTTC.

The chain links TRBV6-1 to TRBJ2-5; 11 bases are shared with TRBD1. Germline V lookup: CDR1 MNHNS, CDR2 SASEGT. CDR3 length: 16 amino acids. V lost 0 bases to trimming and J lost 5 bases; unmatched junction nucleotides: 5. The DNA for the CDR3 is TGTGCCAGCAGTGAAGCTGGGGGGACAGGGGGTGAGACCCAGTACTTC. Amino acid sequence: CASSEAGGTGGETQYF.

The chain combines TRBV27 with TRBJ2-1; the D gene is possibly TRBD2 (6 bases). The CDR3 covers 15 residues. V lost 2 bases and J lost 0, with 8 bases in between. Germline CDR1 MNHEY, CDR2 SMNVEV (reference sequence). The CDR3 nucleotides are TGTGCCAGCAGTTTAAGGAGGGCCTCCTACAATGAGCAGTTCTTC. This gives the protein CASSLRRASYNEQFF.

The chain employs TRBV4-1 and TRBJ2-1; 10 positions match TRBD2. Unmatched junction bases numbered 10, after V lost 1 base and J lost 10 bases. This CDR3 has 16 residues. Germline loops: CDR1 MGHRA, CDR2 YSYEKL. CDR3 in DNA: TGCGCCAGCAGCCAAGTGGGGCTAGCGGGAGCGGAGGAGCAGTTCTTC. It translates to CASSQVGLAGAEEQFF.

The V and J genes are TRBV30 and TRBJ2-2; D perhaps matches TRBD2 (6 bases). The V gene's germline CDR1 is GTSNPN and CDR2 SVGIG (reference sequence). V gave up 4 bases and J gave up 4 bases, with 7 bases separating them. This CDR3 has 12 residues. The CDR3 DNA is TGTGCCTGGATGGGGGGCACCGGGGAGCTGTTTTTT. Translating it yields CAWMGGTGELFF.

The rearrangement links TRBV27 to TRBJ1-1, with unresolved D. The CDR3 runs to 15 residues. Per the germline V gene, CDR1 is MNHEY and CDR2 is SMNVEV (reference sequence). V was clipped by 2 bases and J by 2 bases, with 12 bases between them. The CDR3 bases are TGTGCCAGCAGTTTAAGGTCTGGGCTCAACACTGAAGCTTTCTTT. Protein sequence: CASSLRSGLNTEAFF.